This T cell receptor beta chain was recorded in a study of response to subunit inactivated influenza vaccine (dated by TCRdb to 2017 to 2018). Study-wide context: Deep quantitative T cell receptor repertoire profiling was used in the study to track responses to a trivalent subunit inactivated influenza vaccine. The full study reports these points: It was suggested by the authors that each seasonal influenza vaccination may recruit only a limited number of new T cells.

The library was produced with RT-PCR. Sequencer: Illumina HiSeq 2500. The public reads were quality trimmed at Q25 with fastp and then assembled into clones with MiXCR by TCRdb, keeping productive beta chains. Rows with a matching CDR3 protein are joined into one entry that keeps the most common DNA and genes. The sample records about 520,000 distinct CDR3 sequences, 6.5% to 8% of which are singletons. The top ten hold around 13% of the sample. For this clonotype: Its recognized antigen is unknown. There are no base qualities to consult, and no much larger clone falls within one base.

The CDR3, cysteine through phenylalanine, is 11 amino acids long. The sequence is cut down to CDR3 DNA, 33 bases in frame from base 1. V and J are truncated by 5 bases and 4 bases respectively, leaving an intervening sequence of 6 bases. The germline V gene specifies MDHEN as CDR1 and SYDVKM as CDR2. The chain links TRBV28 with TRBJ2-7, with a weak D call of TRBD2 (5 bases match). This clonotype was obtained from a man between 50 and 70 years old who received an inactivated influenza vaccine. Donor details come from another sample of the same person, matched by shared clones. Material: PBMCs from blood, obtained about 24 months after vaccination. The CDR3 is CASSKRYEQYF. Read as DNA, the sequence is TGTGCCAGCAGTAAGCGGTACGAGCAGTACTTC.